These T cell receptor beta chains were read from a single sample in a study of cytomegalovirus exposure and HLA in healthy donors. Libraries were prepared by immunoSEQ multiplex PCR; TCRdb keeps only in-frame clonotypes and omits some of them. This sample yields roughly 290,000 clones, of which 80% are seen a single time; roughly 0.31% belongs to the top ten. The specimen was PBMCs. These receptors originate from a girl aged 2 to 10 in good health and CMV-seronegative. CDR3s include the opening cysteine and the closing phenylalanine or tryptophan. D genes are given only for firm matches. The listing skips clone size in some rows; elsewhere it reads once, few, many or a size class.

j_gene | d_gene | abundance | v_gene | CDR3aa | CDR3nt
TRBJ1-2 | NA | once | TRBV28 | CASNSEANYGYTF | TGTGCCAGCAATTCAGAAGCTAACTATGGCTACACCTTC
TRBJ2-5 | NA | NA | TRBV28 | CASSFVLAWETQYF | TGTGCCAGCAGTTTTGTACTAGCTTGGGAGACCCAGTACTTC
TRBJ2-1 | NA | NA | TRBV2 | CASRRDFGDNEQFF | TGTGCCAGCAGGAGGGACTTTGGGGACAATGAGCAGTTCTTC
TRBJ2-6 | TRBD2 | NA | TRBV5-1 | CASGVSGSYPGANVLTF | TGCGCCAGCGGGGTCAGCGGGAGTTATCCTGGGGCCAACGTCCTGACTTTC
TRBJ1-1 | TRBD1 | few | TRBV29-1 | CSVRTGLTEAFF | TGCAGCGTAAGGACAGGGCTAACTGAAGCTTTCTTT
TRBJ2-3 | NA | NA | TRBV6-5 | CASSYEEFADTQYF | TGTGCCAGCAGTTACGAGGAGTTCGCAGATACGCAGTATTTT
TRBJ1-3 | NA | few | TRBV7-9 | CASSPGDISGNTIYF | TGTGCCAGCAGCCCCGGGGACATCTCTGGAAACACCATATATTTT
TRBJ1-4 | NA | NA | TRBV30 | CACGGSTNEKLFF | TGTGCCTGCGGGGGGAGTACTAATGAAAAACTGTTTTTT
TRBJ1-5 | NA | NA | TRBV30 | CAWSEPYSNQPQHF | TGTGCCTGGAGCGAGCCATATAGCAATCAGCCCCAGCATTTT
TRBJ2-1 | NA | NA | TRBV7-3 | CASRSGVDEQFF | TGTGCCAGCAGATCAGGGGTAGATGAGCAGTTCTTC